The rows below give T cell receptor beta chains drawn from one sample of a study of identical twins. From the 5' RACE reads, TCRdb called clonotypes with MiXCR, one entry per CDR3 protein. The repertoire consists of around 1.7 million distinct CDR3 sequences, with roughly 35% occurring once and the leading ten covering 0.27%. Sequenced material: cord blood. These receptor sequences come from a newborn girl in good health. The CDR3 runs from the conserved cysteine through the conserved F or W. D genes are given only for firm matches. Not every row has a clone size; where given, it reads once, few, many or a size class.

J gene,clone size,D gene,V gene,CDR3 DNA,CDR3 protein
TRBJ2-3,-,-,TRBV7-9,TGTGCCAGCAGCTTTGCCTCCTTGGGCACAGATACGCAGTATTTT,CASSFASLGTDTQYF
TRBJ1-6,-,-,TRBV3-1,TGTGCCAGCAGCCAAACAGGGAACGATTCACCCCTCCACTTT,CASSQTGNDSPLHF
TRBJ2-1,-,-,TRBV7-9,TGTGCCAGCAGCTTTTCGATCAATGAGCAGTTCTTC,CASSFSINEQFF
TRBJ1-5,-,-,TRBV20-1,TGCAGTGCCCTTAAGAGGAGGGCTAGCAATCAGCCCCAGCATTTT,CSALKRRASNQPQHF
TRBJ1-5,-,TRBD1,TRBV10-3,TGTGCCATCAGTGAAGGGACAGGGGTTAGGAGCAATCAGCCCCAGCATTTT,CAISEGTGVRSNQPQHF
TRBJ2-5,once,-,TRBV24-1,TGTGCCACCAGTGATTTTCTTGGGGGGGAGACCCAGTACTTC,CATSDFLGGETQYF
TRBJ2-6,-,TRBD2,TRBV25-1,TGTGCCAGCACTCCAGCGGGGGGGCAGGCTGGGGCCAACGTCCTGACTTTC,CASTPAGGQAGANVLTF
TRBJ2-7,-,TRBD2,TRBV20-1,TGCAGTGCCAAACCGACTAGCACATACTACGAGCAGTACTTC,CSAKPTSTYYEQYF
TRBJ2-7,few,-,TRBV20-1,TGCAGTGCTAGAGATCAGGTCCTTTTCTCCTACGAGCAGTACTTC,CSARDQVLFSYEQYF
TRBJ1-1,-,-,TRBV28,TGTGCCAGCAGTTTGACAGGTGGCCCCCCCACTGAAGCTTTCTTT,CASSLTGGPPTEAFF
TRBJ1-1,-,-,TRBV28,TGTGCCAGCAGTCGACAGTGGCCCCCTGAAGCTTTCTTT,CASSRQWPPEAFF
TRBJ2-5,-,TRBD2,TRBV20-1,TGCAGTGCTGAATACACCCGAGGACTAGCGGTGCAGTACTTC,CSAEYTRGLAVQYF
TRBJ2-7,few,TRBD2,TRBV4-2,TGTGCCAGCAGCCAAGGCCCGCGGGAGGCCTACAATGAGCAGTACTTC,CASSQGPREAYNEQYF
TRBJ2-3,-,TRBD2,TRBV27,TGTGCCAGCAGCCCCTATAGCGGGGGCGATACGCAGTATTTT,CASSPYSGGDTQYF
TRBJ2-7,few,-,TRBV12-3/TRBV12-4,TGTGCCAGCAGTTTAGCGGGGACCACCCTCTCCTACGAGCAGTACTTC,CASSLAGTTLSYEQYF
TRBJ2-5,few,TRBD1,TRBV28,TGTGCCAGCAGGGCATTCGGGACAGGGTTAGAGACCCAGTACTTC,CASRAFGTGLETQYF
TRBJ1-2,few,-,TRBV25-1,TGTGCCAGCAGTGTCGGGACGCAATATGGCTACACCTTC,CASSVGTQYGYTF
TRBJ2-1,-,TRBD2,TRBV24-1,TGTGCCACCAGTGATTTAGGGGCGGCTAGCGGGGCCTTCTCCTACAATGAGCAGTTCTTC,CATSDLGAASGAFSYNEQFF
TRBJ1-2,-,TRBD1,TRBV6-1,TGTGCCAGCAGAGCAGGGACAGTCTCCTATGGCTACACCTTC,CASRAGTVSYGYTF
TRBJ1-4,-,-,TRBV29-1,TGCAGCGTTGATCCCGGAACTAATGAAAAACTGTTTTTT,CSVDPGTNEKLFF
TRBJ2-7,-,-,TRBV7-9,TGTGCCAGCAAACCACTGGTTAGAATAGGGGACTCCTACGAGCAGTACTTC,CASKPLVRIGDSYEQYF
TRBJ2-1,few,-,TRBV18,TGTGCCAGCTCACCCATGACTAGAGCGGTTTGGAGCTCCTACAATGAGCAGTTCTTC,CASSPMTRAVWSSYNEQFF
TRBJ2-7,-,-,TRBV27,TGTGCCAGCAGCTCCTCGGGACGTACCTACGAGCAGTACTTC,CASSSSGRTYEQYF
TRBJ2-1,-,-,TRBV3-1,TGTGCCAGCAGCCAAGGGGGGACGTCTAACAATGAGCAGTTCTTC,CASSQGGTSNNEQFF
TRBJ2-3,few,-,TRBV6-1,TGTGCCACCCCGAGGGGTTACACAGATACGCAGTATTTT,CATPRGYTDTQYF
TRBJ2-1,-,-,TRBV7-2,TGTGCCAGCAGCTTAGAGGGTAGCTGGCCTGAGCAGTTCTTC,CASSLEGSWPEQFF
TRBJ2-7,-,TRBD2,TRBV7-2,TGTGCCAGCAGCTCCATAGCGGGAGAGGTCCACGAGCAGTACTTC,CASSSIAGEVHEQYF
TRBJ1-5,-,-,TRBV12-3/TRBV12-4,TGTGCCAGCAGTTTAGATCGGGGGGTGAGGGATCAGCCCCAGCATTTT,CASSLDRGVRDQPQHF
TRBJ1-1,many,TRBD1,TRBV12-3/TRBV12-4,TGTGCCAGCAGTTTCCAGGGGGCCACTGAAGCTTTCTTT,CASSFQGATEAFF
TRBJ1-2,many,-,TRBV29-1,TGCAGCGTTGTGGCCAATCCTGGCTACACCTTC,CSVVANPGYTF
TRBJ2-3,-,TRBD2,TRBV20-1,TGCAGTGCTAGCCCTAGCGGGGGAATGGCAGATACGCAGTATTTT,CSASPSGGMADTQYF
TRBJ2-1,-,-,TRBV20-1,TGCAGTGCTAAGAGATTGAAAGGGACTCGCCAGTTCTTC,CSAKRLKGTRQFF
TRBJ1-5,few,TRBD1,TRBV25-1,TGTGCCAGCAGTGAAGGGACAGGGAATAGCAATCAGCCCCAGCATTTT,CASSEGTGNSNQPQHF
TRBJ2-5,-,-,TRBV29-1,TGCAGCGTTTTCTTTGGGGGGAGGTCGGGGACCCAGTACTTC,CSVFFGGRSGTQYF